This entry concerns a single T cell receptor (beta chain). The junction had 5 bases not matched to a gene; V was cut back by 6 bases and J by 4 bases. CDR1 and CDR2 from the germline V gene are KGHSH and LQKENI. The CDR3 runs to 14 residues. This record comes from a study of blood T cell repertoires in COVID-19. Turning to the study itself: Acute and convalescent COVID-19 specimens originated in the United States, Italy and Spain. T cells, B-cell-depleted T cells, or PBMCs provided the cDNA or gDNA that served as material.

In the original workflow: Reference gene primer amplification in the assay estimated nucleated cell counts. The method was immunoSEQ multiplex PCR; TCRdb's version includes in-frame clones alone and lacks a portion of them. V and J calls and clone size follow that table, whereas D and trimming were derived from the DNA. The table lists 100,000 to 150,000 clones, nearly 70% of them singletons. The source of this sequence is a woman in her seventies with acute or convalescent COVID-19. J is TRBJ1-4 and V is TRBV18, with TRBD1 identical over 7 bases. The sample consisted of peripheral blood. The CDR3 DNA sequence: TGTGCCAGCTCCCACCGGGACAGTAATGAAAAACTGTTTTTT. It encodes CASSHRDSNEKLFF.